The 9 T cell receptor beta chains below come from one sample, sequenced in a study of Graves' ophthalmopathy and Graves' hyperthyroidism. Amplified TCR beta CDR3 regions were obtained using RNA transcripts as template. Second-round multiplex PCR came after first-round RT-PCR with HTBI primers. Each CDR3 protein is one row after TCRdb ran MiXCR on the multiplex PCR reads. Of about 240,000 distinct CDR3 sequences listed, less than 55% are singletons. The sample taken for sequencing was peripheral blood. The receptors come from an adult man with Graves' ophthalmopathy.

The chain has TRBV7-6 and TRBJ1-2; 8 bases are a match to TRBD1. From germline, CDR1 is SGHVS and CDR2 FNYEAQ. There are 14 residues in the CDR3. Trimming cost V 5 bases and J 7 bases; bases outside gene matches: 9. The CDR3 sequence is CASSPDGQGSGYTF. CDR3 in DNA: TGTGCCAGCAGCCCTGACGGACAGGGCTCTGGCTACACCTTC.

The rearrangement uses TRBV6-5 and TRBJ1-3, with no clear D. V was shortened by 2 bases and J by 3 bases, with 17 bases between the two germline ends. CDR3 length equals 17 residues. The germline V gene encodes CDR1 MNHEY and CDR2 SVGAGI. The CDR3 loop reads CASSYRDRGLYGNTIYF. The CDR3 bases are TGTGCCAGCAGTTACCGTGATCGGGGTCTTTATGGAAACACCATATATTTT.

This chain uses TRBV10-3 with TRBJ2-7; a weak D match, TRBD2 (5 bases). V dropped 3 bases and J dropped 7 bases, with 13 bases sitting between them. Per germline, CDR1 ENHRY and CDR2 SYGVKD. This CDR3 spans 13 amino acids. The CDR3 loop reads CAISDRTGREQYF. The CDR3 DNA sequence: TGTGCCATCAGTGATAGGACGGGAAGGGAGCAGTACTTC.

The chain employs TRBV7-6 and TRBJ2-2; D is ambiguous. The CDR3 runs to 14 residues. In germline, CDR1 is SGHVS, CDR2 FNYEAQ. The V gene lost 0 bases and the J gene lost 4 bases, with 6 bases spanning the gap. CDR3 sequence: CASSLAQATGELFF. DNA for the CDR3: TGTGCCAGCAGCTTAGCTCAGGCCACCGGGGAGCTGTTTTTT.

This rearrangement joins TRBV5-6 to TRBJ1-2, with 8 bases identical to TRBD1. The germline V gene has CDR1 SGHDT and CDR2 YYEEEE. This CDR3 spans 12 amino acids. J lost 12 bases, V lost 4 bases, and 8 bases had no gene match. The chain's CDR3 is CASSQQAGGNTF. The DNA of the CDR3 is TGTGCCAGCAGCCAACAGGCAGGGGGCAACACCTTC.

The CDR3 region is CSVSHFPTLSTGELFF. The DNA of the CDR3 is TGCAGCGTCAGTCACTTCCCGACGCTATCGACCGGGGAGCTGTTTTTT. The chain links TRBV29-1 to TRBJ2-2; D is unresolved. The CDR3 loop spans 16 amino acids. Trimming took off 6 bases at V and 5 bases at J, with 22 bases between the two ends. CDR1 is SQVTM, CDR2 ANQGSEA, per germline.

The chain employs TRBV6-4 and TRBJ2-7; D ambiguous. From germline, CDR1 is MRHNA and CDR2 SNTAGT. Trimming cost V 7 bases and J 2 bases, with 12 bases left between them. The CDR3 has 13 residues. Here the CDR3 reads CASNYIQTYEQYF. The CDR3 nucleotides read TGTGCCAGCAATTACATCCAGACCTACGAGCAGTACTTC.

This clonotype was counted between two and nine times. The CDR3 nucleotides are TGCGCCAGCAGCTTGGTCCCAGGGGGCGAGTACGAGCAGTACTTC. Translating gives CASSLVPGGEYEQYF. The chain joins TRBV5-1 to TRBJ2-7, with TRBD1 matching over 8 bases. Germline V gene data show CDR1 as SGHRS and CDR2 as YFSETQ. The V segment lost 0 bases and the J segment 4 bases; nucleotides outside the gene matches: 6. This CDR3 has 15 residues.

This clonotype has just a few counts. The V and J genes are TRBV5-8 and TRBJ1-5; TRBD1 aligns across 7 bases. CDR3 length: 14 residues. Germline trimming cut 4 bases from V and 4 bases from J; bases unmatched to any gene: 5. Per the germline V gene, CDR1 is SGHTS and CDR2 is YDEGEE. The CDR3 region is CASSDGDRNQPQHF. The CDR3 nucleotides are TGTGCCAGCAGCGACGGGGACAGAAATCAGCCCCAGCATTTT.